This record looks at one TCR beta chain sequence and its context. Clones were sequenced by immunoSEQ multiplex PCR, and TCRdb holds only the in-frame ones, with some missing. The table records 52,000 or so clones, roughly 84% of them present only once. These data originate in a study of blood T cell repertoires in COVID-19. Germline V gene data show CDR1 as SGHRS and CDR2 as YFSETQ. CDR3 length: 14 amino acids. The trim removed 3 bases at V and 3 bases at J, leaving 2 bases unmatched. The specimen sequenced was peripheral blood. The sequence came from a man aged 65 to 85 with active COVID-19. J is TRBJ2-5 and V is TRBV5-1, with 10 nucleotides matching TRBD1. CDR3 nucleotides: TGCGCCAGCAGCTCCGGGACAGGGGAAGAGACCCAGTACTTC. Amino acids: CASSSGTGEETQYF.